These 4 T cell receptor beta chains were sequenced from one sample in a study of cytomegalovirus exposure and HLA in healthy donors (dated by TCRdb to the late 2010s). The receptor library was made with the immunoSEQ multiplex PCR assay. The multiplex PCR relied on a mix of 60 forward primers for TCR Vbeta segments and 13 reverse primers for TCR Jbeta segments. In its TCRdb copy, this immuneACCESS table keeps in-frame sequences only and misses some clones. Where compared with another copy, unresolved V genes explain less than half of these, and the others have no known cause. The sample table lists some 120,000 clones, roughly 80% of them with a count of one. Together, the top ten hold approximately 10% of the sample. Sequenced: PBMCs. Receptors originate from a man aged 25 to 40 in good health and CMV-seropositive.

This clone came up a few times. The chain uses TRBV6-5 and TRBJ2-7, with D possibly being TRBD1 (6 bases). CDR1 and CDR2 from the germline V gene are MNHEY and SVGAGI. CDR3 length equals 14 residues. The V end lost 2 bases, the J end lost 4 bases, and 12 bases lay between the germline ends. The CDR3 loop is CASSYALQGYEQYF. In DNA, the CDR3 is TGTGCCAGCAGTTACGCCTTACAGGGTTACGAGCAGTACTTC.

This clone was picked up one time. The CDR3 DNA reads TGTGCCACCCAAGGGGGGGCAAACAAAAACATTCAGTACTTC. Translating it yields CATQGGANKNIQYF. The chain links TRBV10-3 to TRBJ2-4; possible D gene TRBD2, 7 bases. This CDR3 has 14 amino acids. Germline CDR1 reads ENHRY; CDR2 reads SYGVKD. V was shortened by 10 bases and J by 3 bases, with 16 bases between the two germline ends.

The chain links TRBV19 to TRBJ1-2; D is ambiguous. Trimming stripped 3 bases from V and 2 bases from J, with 16 bases between. The CDR3 contains 16 residues. Germline values: CDR1 LNHDA, CDR2 SQIVND (reference sequence). Written as DNA, the CDR3 is TGTGCCAGTAGTATGGTTCGGATAGGCGGCAACTATGGCTACACCTTC. Its protein is CASSMVRIGGNYGYTF.

This chain joins TRBV6-1 and TRBJ1-5, with 7 bases matching TRBD1. This CDR3 is 15 amino acids long. V dropped 5 bases and J dropped 4; count of bases not matched to a gene: 8. CDR1 and CDR2 from the germline V gene are MNHNS and SASEGT. The CDR3 protein is CASSQARGLNQPQHF. CDR3 DNA: TGTGCCAGCAGTCAGGCCAGGGGGTTGAATCAGCCCCAGCATTTT.